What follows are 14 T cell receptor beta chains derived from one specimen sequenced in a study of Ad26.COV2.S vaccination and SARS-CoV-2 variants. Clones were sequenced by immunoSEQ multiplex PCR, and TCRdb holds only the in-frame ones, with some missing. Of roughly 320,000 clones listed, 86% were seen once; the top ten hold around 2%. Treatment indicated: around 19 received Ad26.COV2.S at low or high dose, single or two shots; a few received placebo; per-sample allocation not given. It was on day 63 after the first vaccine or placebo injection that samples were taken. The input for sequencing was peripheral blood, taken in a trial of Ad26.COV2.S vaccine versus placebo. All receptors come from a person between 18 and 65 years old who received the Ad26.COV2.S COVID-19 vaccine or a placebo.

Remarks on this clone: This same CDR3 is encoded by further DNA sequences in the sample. The chain's CDR3 is CASSVGTANTEAFF. CDR3 bases: TGTGCCAGCAGCGTCGGGACAGCTAACACTGAAGCTTTCTTT. The chain carries TRBV9 and TRBJ1-1; 7 positions agree with TRBD1. The V segment lost 2 bases and the J segment 2 bases; nucleotides outside the gene matches: 3. The CDR3 has 14 amino acids. The V gene's germline CDR1 is SGDLS and CDR2 YYNGEE.

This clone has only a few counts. CDR3 region: CASSKRDGGYTF. In nucleotides, the CDR3 is TGTGCCAGCAGCAAGAGGGACGGTGGCTACACCTTC. V is TRBV3-1 (or the pseudogene TRBV3-2) and J is TRBJ1-2; D is possibly TRBD1 (5 bases). With 5 bases removed from V and 7 bases from J, the gap between germline ends came to 11 bases. The CDR3 loop spans 12 amino acids. Germline CDR1 reads LGHDT; CDR2 reads YNNKEL (reference sequence).

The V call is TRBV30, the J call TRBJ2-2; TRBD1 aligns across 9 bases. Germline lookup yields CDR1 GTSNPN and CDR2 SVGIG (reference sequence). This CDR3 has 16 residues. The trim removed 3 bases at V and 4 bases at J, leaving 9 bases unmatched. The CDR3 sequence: CAWRLPGTGPTGELFF. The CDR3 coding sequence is TGTGCCTGGAGGCTTCCCGGGACAGGGCCCACCGGGGAGCTGTTTTTT.

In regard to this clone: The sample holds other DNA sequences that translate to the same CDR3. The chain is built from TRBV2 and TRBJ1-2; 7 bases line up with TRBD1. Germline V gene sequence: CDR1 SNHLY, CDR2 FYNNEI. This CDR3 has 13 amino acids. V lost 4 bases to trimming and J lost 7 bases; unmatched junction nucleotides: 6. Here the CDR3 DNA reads TGTGCCAGCAGTGCGGAGGGGGCGGGTGGCTACACCTTC. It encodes CASSAEGAGGYTF.

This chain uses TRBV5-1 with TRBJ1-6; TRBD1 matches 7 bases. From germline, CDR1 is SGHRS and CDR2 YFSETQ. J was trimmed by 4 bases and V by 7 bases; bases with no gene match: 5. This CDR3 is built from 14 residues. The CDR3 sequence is CASSTGQYNSPLHF. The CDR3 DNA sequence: TGCGCCAGCTCGACGGGACAGTATAATTCACCCCTCCACTTT.

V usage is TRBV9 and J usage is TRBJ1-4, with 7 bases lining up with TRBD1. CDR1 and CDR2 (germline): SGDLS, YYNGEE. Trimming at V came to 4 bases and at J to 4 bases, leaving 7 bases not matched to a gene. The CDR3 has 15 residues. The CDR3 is CASSLSRGFNEKLFF. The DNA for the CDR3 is TGTGCCAGCAGCTTGAGCAGGGGGTTTAATGAAAAACTGTTTTTT.

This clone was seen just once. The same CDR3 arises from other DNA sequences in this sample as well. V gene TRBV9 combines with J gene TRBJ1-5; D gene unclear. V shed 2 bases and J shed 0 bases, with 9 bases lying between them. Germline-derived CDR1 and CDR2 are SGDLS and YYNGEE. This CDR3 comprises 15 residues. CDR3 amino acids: CASSVGGNSNQPQHF. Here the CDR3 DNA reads TGTGCCAGCAGCGTCGGTGGGAATAGCAATCAGCCCCAGCATTTT.

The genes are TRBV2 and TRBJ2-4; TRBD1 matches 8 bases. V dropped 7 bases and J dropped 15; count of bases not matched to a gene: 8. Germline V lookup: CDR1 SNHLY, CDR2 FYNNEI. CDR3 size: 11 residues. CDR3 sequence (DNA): TGTGCCAGCAAGTCGTCAGGGGGCTCGTACTTC. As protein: CASKSSGGSYF.

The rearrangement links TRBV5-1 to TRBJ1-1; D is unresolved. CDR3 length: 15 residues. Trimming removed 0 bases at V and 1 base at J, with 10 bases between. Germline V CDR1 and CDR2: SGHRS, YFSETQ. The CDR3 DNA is TGCGCCAGCAGCTTGGAGGTCGAACGGAACACTGAAGCTTTCTTT. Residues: CASSLEVERNTEAFF.

The CDR3 DNA reads TGCAGCGTTGGAGAACCGTCTTTGTATGGCTACACCTTC. Protein: CSVGEPSLYGYTF. The genes are TRBV29-1 and TRBJ1-2; D ambiguous. Per the germline V gene, CDR1 is SQVTM and CDR2 is ANQGSEA. Trimming cost V 4 bases and J 5 bases, with 14 bases left between them. The CDR3 totals 13 residues.

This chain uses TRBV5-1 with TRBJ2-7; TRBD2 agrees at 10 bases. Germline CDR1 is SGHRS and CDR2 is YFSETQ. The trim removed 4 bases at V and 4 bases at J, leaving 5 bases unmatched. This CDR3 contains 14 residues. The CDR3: CASSPPGLAYEQYF. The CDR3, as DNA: TGCGCCAGCAGCCCGCCGGGACTAGCGTACGAGCAGTACTTC.

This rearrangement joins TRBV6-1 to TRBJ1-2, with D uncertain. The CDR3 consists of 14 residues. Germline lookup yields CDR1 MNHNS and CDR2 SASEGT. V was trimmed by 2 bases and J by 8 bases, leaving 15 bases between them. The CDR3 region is CASSESLAIAGYTF. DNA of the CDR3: TGTGCCAGCAGTGAAAGTCTTGCAATAGCAGGCTACACCTTC.

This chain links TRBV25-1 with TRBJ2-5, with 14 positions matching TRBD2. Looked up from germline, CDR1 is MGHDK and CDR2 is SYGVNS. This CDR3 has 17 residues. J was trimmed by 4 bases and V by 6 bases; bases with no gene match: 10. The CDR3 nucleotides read TGTGCCAGCAGCGGACTAGCGGGGGGCTCTGGGGGAGAGACCCAGTACTTC. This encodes CASSGLAGGSGGETQYF.

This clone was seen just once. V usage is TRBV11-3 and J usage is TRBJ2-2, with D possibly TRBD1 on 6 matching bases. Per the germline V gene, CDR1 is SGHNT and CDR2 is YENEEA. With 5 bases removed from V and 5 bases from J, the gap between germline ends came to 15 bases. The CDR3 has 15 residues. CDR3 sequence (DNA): TGTGCCAGCAGCCAAATGGGGGCAGGGACCGGGGAGCTGTTTTTT. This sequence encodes CASSQMGAGTGELFF.